This T cell receptor (beta chain) originates from a study of blood T cell repertoires in COVID-19. Overall study context: Researchers got acute and convalescent COVID-19 samples from the United States, Italy and Spain. From T cells, B-cell-depleted T cells, or PBMCs came the material, which was cDNA or gDNA.

Study processing details: Counts of nucleated cells, estimated from reference gene primer amplification, were obtained. The data were produced by immunoSEQ multiplex PCR, yet TCRdb's version contains in-frame clones alone and is incomplete. The V and J calls and clone size were taken over from that table, and D and trimming were inferred from the DNA. The sample shows 200,000 to 300,000 clones, roughly 88% of them seen only once. Per the germline V gene, CDR1 is LGHDT and CDR2 is YNNKEL (reference sequence). The V gene end was trimmed by 1 base and the J gene end by 4 bases; junction bases not matched to a gene: 5. The CDR3 length is 15 residues.

The chain carries TRBV3-1 (or the pseudogene TRBV3-2) and TRBJ2-5; 8 bases align to TRBD2. Specimen: peripheral blood. The source of this sequence is a middle-aged man who had recovered from COVID-19. The CDR3 region has the DNA TGTGCCAGCAGCCAAGCGGGGGGGCTGGTAGAGACCCAGTACTTC. This encodes CASSQAGGLVETQYF.